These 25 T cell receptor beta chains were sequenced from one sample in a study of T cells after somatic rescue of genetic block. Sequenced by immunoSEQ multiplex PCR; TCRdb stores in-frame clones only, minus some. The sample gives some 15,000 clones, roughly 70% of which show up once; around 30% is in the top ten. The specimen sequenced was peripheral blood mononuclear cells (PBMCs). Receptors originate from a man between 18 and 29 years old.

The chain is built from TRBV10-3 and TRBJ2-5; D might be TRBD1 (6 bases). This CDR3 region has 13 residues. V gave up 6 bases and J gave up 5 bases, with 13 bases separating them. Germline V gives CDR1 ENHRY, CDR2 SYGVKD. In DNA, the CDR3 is TGTGCCATCAGAACAGGGCCAGGGGAGACCCAGTACTTC. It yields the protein CAIRTGPGETQYF.

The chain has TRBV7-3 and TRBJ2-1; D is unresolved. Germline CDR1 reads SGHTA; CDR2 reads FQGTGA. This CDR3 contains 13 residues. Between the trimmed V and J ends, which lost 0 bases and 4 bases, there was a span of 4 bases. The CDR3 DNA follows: TGTGCCAGCAGCTTAACGCTTTACAATGAGCAGTTCTTC. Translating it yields CASSLTLYNEQFF.

The CDR3 coding sequence is TGTGCCAGCAGTTACTCGTGGGAGGGGTACCACGAGCAGTACTTC. Translated, it gives CASSYSWEGYHEQYF. The rearrangement joins TRBV6-6 to TRBJ2-7; 7 nucleotides line up with TRBD2. The CDR3 has 15 amino acids. Per germline, CDR1 MNHNY and CDR2 SVGAGI (reference sequence). Trimming took 0 bases from V and 5 from J; bases not matched to a gene: 7.

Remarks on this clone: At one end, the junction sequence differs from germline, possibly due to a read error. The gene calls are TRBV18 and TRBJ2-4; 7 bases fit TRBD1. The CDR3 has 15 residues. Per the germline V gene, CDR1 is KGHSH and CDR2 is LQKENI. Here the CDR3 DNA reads TGTGCCAGCTCCCCACCACAGGGGGCCAAAAACATTCAGTACTTC. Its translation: CASSPPQGAKNIQYF.

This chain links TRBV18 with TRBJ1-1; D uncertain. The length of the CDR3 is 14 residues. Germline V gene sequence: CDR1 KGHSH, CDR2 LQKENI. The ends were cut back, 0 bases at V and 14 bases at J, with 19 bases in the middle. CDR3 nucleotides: TGTGCCAGCTCACCACCGGCCGACAAGGCCCGGCTGTTCTTT. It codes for CASSPPADKARLFF.

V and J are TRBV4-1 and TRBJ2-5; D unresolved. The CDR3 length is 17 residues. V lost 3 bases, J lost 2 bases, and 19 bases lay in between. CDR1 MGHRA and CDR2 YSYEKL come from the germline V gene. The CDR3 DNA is TGCGCCAGCAGCCACGACCTAGGGTGTGGCAGACAAGAGACCCAGTACTTC. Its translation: CASSHDLGCGRQETQYF.

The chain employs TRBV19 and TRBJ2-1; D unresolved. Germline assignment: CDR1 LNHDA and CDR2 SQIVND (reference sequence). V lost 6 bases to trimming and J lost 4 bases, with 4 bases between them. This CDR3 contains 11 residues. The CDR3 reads CASSRYNEQFF. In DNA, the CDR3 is TGTGCCAGTAGCAGGTACAATGAGCAGTTCTTC.

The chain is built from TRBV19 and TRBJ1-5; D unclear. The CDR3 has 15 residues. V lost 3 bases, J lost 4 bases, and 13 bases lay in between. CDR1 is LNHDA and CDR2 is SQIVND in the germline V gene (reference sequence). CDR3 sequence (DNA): TGTGCCAGTAGTATCGGGAGGGTGGCGAATCAGCCCCAGCATTTT. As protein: CASSIGRVANQPQHF.

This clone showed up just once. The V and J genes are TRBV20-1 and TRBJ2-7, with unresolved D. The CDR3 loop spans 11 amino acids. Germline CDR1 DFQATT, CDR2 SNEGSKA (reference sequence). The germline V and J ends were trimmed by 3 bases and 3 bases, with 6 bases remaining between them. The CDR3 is CSASFVYEQYF. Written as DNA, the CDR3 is TGCAGTGCTAGTTTCGTCTACGAGCAGTACTTC.

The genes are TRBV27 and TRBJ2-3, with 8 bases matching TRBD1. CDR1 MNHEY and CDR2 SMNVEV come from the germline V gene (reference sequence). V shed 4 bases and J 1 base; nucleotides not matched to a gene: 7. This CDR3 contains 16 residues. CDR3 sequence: CASSYGQGGGTDTQYF. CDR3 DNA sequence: TGTGCCAGCAGTTATGGACAGGGAGGAGGCACAGATACGCAGTATTTT.

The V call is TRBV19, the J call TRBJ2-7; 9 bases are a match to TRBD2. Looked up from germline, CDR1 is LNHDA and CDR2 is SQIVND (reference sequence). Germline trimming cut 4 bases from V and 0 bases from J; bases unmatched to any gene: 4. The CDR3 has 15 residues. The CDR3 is CASSTLSGSSYEQYF. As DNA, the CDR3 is TGTGCCAGTAGTACACTTAGCGGGAGCTCCTACGAGCAGTACTTC.

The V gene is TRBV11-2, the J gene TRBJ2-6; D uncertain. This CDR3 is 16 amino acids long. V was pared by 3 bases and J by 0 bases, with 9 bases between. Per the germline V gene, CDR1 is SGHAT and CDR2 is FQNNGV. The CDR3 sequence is CASSFSTFSGANVLTF. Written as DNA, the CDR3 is TGTGCCAGCAGCTTTAGCACCTTCTCTGGGGCCAACGTCCTGACTTTC.

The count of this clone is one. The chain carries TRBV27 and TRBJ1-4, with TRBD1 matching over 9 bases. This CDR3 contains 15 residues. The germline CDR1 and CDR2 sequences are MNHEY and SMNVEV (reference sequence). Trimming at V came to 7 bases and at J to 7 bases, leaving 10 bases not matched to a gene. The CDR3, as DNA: TGTGCCAGCACCACTTTTACAGGGGGCGGTGAAAAACTGTTTTTT. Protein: CASTTFTGGGEKLFF.

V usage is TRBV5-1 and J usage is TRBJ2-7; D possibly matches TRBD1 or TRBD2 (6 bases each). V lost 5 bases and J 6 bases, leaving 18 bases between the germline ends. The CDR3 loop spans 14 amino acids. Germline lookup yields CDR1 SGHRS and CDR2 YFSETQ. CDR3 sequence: CASREGRGVREQYF. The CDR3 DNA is TGCGCCAGCAGGGAGGGCAGGGGAGTTCGCGAGCAGTACTTC.

The CDR3 region is CASSPRVTGLTEAFF. The CDR3 DNA reads as TGTGCCAGCAGCCCCCGAGTTACAGGGCTCACTGAAGCTTTCTTT. This chain links TRBV9 with TRBJ1-1; D perhaps matches TRBD1 (6 bases). V was clipped by 4 bases and J by 4 bases, with 17 bases between them. The CDR3 is 15 residues long. CDR1 is SGDLS and CDR2 is YYNGEE in the germline V gene.

The CDR3 DNA sequence: TGTGCCAGCAGCCAAATTGGACAGGATCGTACAAAGGGCTACACCTTC. Its translation: CASSQIGQDRTKGYTF. This rearrangement joins TRBV4-2 to TRBJ1-2; TRBD1 agrees at 7 bases. CDR3 length: 16 amino acids. The germline CDR1 and CDR2 sequences are LGHNA and YNFKEQ. V shed 2 bases and J 8 bases; nucleotides not matched to a gene: 14.

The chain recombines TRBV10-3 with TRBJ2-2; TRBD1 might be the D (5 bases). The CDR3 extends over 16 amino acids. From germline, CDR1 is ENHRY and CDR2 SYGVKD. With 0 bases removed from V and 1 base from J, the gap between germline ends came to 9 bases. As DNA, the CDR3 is TGTGCCATCAGTGAGTCCCCTAGGGGGAACACCGGGGAGCTGTTTTTT. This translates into CAISESPRGNTGELFF.

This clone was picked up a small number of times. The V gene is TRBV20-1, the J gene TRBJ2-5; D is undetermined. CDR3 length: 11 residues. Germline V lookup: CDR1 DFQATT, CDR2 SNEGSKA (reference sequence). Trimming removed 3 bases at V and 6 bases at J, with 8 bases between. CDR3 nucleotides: TGCAGTGCTAGCCCAACGAAGACCCAGTACTTC. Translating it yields CSASPTKTQYF.

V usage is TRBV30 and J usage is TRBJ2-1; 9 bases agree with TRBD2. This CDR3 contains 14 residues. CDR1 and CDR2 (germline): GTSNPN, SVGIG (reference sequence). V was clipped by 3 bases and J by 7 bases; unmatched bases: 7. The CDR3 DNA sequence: TGTGCCTGGAGCCCGGGACTAGCTTCAAATGAGCAGTTCTTC. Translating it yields CAWSPGLASNEQFF.

CDR3 protein: CASRSDRETQPQHF. CDR3 coding DNA: TGTGCCAGCAGGTCGGACAGGGAGACTCAGCCCCAGCATTTT. The chain employs TRBV28 and TRBJ1-5, with TRBD1 matching over 8 bases. The CDR3 covers 14 residues. The V and J ends lost 6 bases and 6 bases, in that order; junction bases with no gene match: 7. Germline assignment: CDR1 MDHEN and CDR2 SYDVKM.

DNA of the CDR3: TGTGCCAGCTCCCCCGGGACGCGGGGTGAGCAGTACTTC. It specifies CASSPGTRGEQYF. The chain joins TRBV18 to TRBJ2-7, with D perhaps TRBD2 (6 bases). V lost 6 bases and J lost 7, with 16 bases in between. Germline V gene data show CDR1 as KGHSH and CDR2 as LQKENI. The CDR3 sequence is 13 residues long.

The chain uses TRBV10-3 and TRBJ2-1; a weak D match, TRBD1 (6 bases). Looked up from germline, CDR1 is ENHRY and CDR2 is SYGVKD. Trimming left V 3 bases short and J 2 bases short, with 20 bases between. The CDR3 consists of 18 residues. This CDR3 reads CAISDPSTRRGTYNEQFF. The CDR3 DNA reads TGTGCCATCAGTGATCCCTCCACGCGCAGGGGAACCTACAATGAGCAGTTCTTC.

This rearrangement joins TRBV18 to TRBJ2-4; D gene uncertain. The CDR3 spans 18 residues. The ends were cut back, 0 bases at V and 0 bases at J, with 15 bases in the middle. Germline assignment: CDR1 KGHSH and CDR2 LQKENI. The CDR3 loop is CASSPPVSAARAKNIQYF. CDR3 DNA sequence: TGTGCCAGCTCACCACCCGTTTCTGCGGCCCGAGCCAAAAACATTCAGTACTTC.

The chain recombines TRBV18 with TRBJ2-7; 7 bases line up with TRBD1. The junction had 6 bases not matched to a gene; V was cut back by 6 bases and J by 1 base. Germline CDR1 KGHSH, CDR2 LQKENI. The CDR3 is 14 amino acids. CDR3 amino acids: CASSTGTASYEQYF. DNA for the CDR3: TGTGCCAGCTCGACCGGGACAGCTTCCTACGAGCAGTACTTC. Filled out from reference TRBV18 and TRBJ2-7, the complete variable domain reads NAGVMQNPRHLVRRRGQEARLRCSPMKGHSHVYWYRQLPEEGLKFMVYLQKENIIDESGMPKERFSAEFPKEGPSILRIQQVVRGDSAAYFCASSTGTASYEQYFGPGTRLTVT.

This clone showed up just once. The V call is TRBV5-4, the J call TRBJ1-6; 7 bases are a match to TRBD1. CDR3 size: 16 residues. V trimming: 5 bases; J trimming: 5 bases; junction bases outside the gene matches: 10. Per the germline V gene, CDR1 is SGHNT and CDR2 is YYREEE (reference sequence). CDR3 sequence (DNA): TGTGCCAGCAGTTATCTGAGGGGGCTGGATAATTCACCCCTCCACTTT. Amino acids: CASSYLRGLDNSPLHF.